This T cell receptor (beta chain) was documented in a study of blood T cell repertoires in COVID-19. Turning to the study itself: Acute and convalescent COVID-19 specimens originated in the United States, Italy and Spain.

CDR3 length equals 13 residues. Trimming stripped 4 bases from V and 6 bases from J, with 9 bases between. CDR1 LGHDT and CDR2 YNNKEL come from the germline V gene (reference sequence). Adults between about 18 and 95 years of age took part from fewer than 30 US areas. The recovered donors of Cohort 3 showed two negative PCRs, clearance, or symptom resolution. Data came from immunoSEQ multiplex PCR; TCRdb stores just in-frame clones and leaves some out. The sample records 150,000 to 200,000 clones, 70% to 90% being singletons. The clonotype originates from a man aged 35 to 55 who had recovered from COVID-19. The chain links TRBV3-1 (or the pseudogene TRBV3-2) to TRBJ2-2; D unresolved. Sample: PBMCs or T cells enriched from blood (not recorded which). The CDR3 region is CASSLRHPGELFF. The CDR3 region has the DNA TGTGCCAGCAGCCTCAGACACCCCGGGGAGCTGTTTTTT.